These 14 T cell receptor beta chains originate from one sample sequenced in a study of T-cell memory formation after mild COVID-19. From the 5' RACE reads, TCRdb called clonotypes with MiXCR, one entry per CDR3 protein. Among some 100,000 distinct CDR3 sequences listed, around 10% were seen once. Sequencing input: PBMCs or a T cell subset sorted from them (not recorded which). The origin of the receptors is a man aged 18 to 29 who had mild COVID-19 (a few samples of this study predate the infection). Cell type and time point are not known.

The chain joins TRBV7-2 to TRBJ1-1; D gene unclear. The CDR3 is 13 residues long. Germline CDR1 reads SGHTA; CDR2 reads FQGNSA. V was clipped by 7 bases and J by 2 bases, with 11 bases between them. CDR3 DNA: TGTGCCAGCACCTTCTGGGGAAACACTGAAGCTTTCTTT. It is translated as CASTFWGNTEAFF.

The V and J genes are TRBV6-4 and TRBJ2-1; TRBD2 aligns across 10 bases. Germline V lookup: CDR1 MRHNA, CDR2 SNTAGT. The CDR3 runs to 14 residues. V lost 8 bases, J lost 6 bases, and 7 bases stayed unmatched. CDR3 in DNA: TGTGCCAGCTCGGCTAGCGGGGGTCGCAATGAGCAGTTCTTC. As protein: CASSASGGRNEQFF.

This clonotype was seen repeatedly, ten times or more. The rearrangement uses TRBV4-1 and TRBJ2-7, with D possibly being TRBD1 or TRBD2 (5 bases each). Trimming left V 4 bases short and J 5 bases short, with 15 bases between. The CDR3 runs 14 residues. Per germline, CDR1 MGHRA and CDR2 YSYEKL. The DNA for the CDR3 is TGCGCCAGCAGCCGCCGGGACGAGGGCGACGAGCAGTACTTC. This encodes CASSRRDEGDEQYF.

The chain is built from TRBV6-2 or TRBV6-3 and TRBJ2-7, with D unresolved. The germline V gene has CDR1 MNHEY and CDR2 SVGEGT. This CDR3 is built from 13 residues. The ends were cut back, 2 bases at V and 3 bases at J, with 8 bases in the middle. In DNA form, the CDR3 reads TGTGCCAGCAGTTACAAAGGCAGCTACGAGCAGTACTTC. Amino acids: CASSYKGSYEQYF.

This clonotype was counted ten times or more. The DNA of the CDR3 is TGTGCCAGCAGCTTACAGGGGGGTAGCAATCAGCCCCAGCATTTT. Amino acid sequence: CASSLQGGSNQPQHF. The chain combines TRBV7-6 with TRBJ1-5; 7 bases line up with TRBD1. The CDR3 consists of 15 residues. V lost 2 bases, J lost 0 bases, and 1 base stayed unmatched. The germline CDR1 and CDR2 sequences are SGHVS and FNYEAQ.

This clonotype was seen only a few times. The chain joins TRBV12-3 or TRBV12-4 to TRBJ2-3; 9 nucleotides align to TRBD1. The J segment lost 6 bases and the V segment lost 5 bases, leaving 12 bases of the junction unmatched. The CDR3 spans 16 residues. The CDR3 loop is CASSPPMGQGWDTQYF. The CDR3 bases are TGTGCCAGCAGTCCGCCAATGGGACAGGGCTGGGATACGCAGTATTTT.

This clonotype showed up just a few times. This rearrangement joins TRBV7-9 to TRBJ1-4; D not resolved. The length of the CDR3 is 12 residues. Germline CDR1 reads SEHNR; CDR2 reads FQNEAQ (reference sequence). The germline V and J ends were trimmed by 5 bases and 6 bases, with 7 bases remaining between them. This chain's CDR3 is CASSASDEKLFF. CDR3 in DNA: TGTGCCAGCAGCGCGTCAGATGAAAAACTGTTTTTT.

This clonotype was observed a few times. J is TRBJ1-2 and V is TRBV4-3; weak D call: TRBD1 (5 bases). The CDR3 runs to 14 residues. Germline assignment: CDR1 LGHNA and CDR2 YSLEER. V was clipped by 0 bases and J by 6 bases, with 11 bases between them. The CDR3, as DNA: TGCGCCAGCAGCCAAGATGGCAGGGTAAATGGCTACACCTTC. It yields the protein CASSQDGRVNGYTF.

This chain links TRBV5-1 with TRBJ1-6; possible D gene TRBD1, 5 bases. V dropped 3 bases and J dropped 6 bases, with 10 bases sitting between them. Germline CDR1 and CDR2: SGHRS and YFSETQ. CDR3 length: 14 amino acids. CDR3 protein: CASSWDGFNSPLHF. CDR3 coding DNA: TGCGCCAGCAGCTGGGACGGATTTAATTCACCCCTCCACTTT.

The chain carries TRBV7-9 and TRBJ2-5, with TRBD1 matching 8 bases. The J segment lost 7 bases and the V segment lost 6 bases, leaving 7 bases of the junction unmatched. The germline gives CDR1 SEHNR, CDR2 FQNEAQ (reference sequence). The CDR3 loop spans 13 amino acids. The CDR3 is CASRLGQGGTQYF. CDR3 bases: TGTGCCAGCAGACTAGGACAGGGCGGGACCCAGTACTTC.

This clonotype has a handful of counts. The CDR3 coding sequence is TGTGCCAGCAAATCGGCCCGGGCGGTTGTGGGGGCAGATACGCAGTATTTT. Translating gives CASKSARAVVGADTQYF. V usage is TRBV7-9 and J usage is TRBJ2-3, with D perhaps being TRBD1 or TRBD2 (5 bases each). The CDR3 is 17 residues long. Germline lookup yields CDR1 SEHNR and CDR2 FQNEAQ (reference sequence). V gave up 7 bases and J gave up 4 bases, with 24 bases separating them.

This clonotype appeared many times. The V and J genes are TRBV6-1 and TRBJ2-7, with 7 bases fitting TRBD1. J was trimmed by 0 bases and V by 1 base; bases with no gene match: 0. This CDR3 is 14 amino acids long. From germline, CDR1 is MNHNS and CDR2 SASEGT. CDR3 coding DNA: TGTGCCAGCAGTGAAGGGGACAGCTCCTACGAGCAGTACGTC. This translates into CASSEGDSSYEQYV.

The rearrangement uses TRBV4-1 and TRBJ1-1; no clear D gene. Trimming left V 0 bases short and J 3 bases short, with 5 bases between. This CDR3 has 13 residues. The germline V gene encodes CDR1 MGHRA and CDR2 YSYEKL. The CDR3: CASSQESHTEAFF. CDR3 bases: TGCGCCAGCAGCCAAGAGTCACACACTGAAGCTTTCTTT.

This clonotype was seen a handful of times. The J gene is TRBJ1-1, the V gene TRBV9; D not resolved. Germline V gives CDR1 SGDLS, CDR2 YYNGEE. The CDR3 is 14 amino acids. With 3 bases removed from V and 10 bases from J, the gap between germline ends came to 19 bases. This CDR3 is CASSEEPTTLGAFF. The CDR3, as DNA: TGTGCCAGCAGCGAAGAGCCCACCACCCTGGGAGCTTTCTTT. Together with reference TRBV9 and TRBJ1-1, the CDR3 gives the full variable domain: DSGVTQTPKHLITATGQRVTLRCSPRSGDLSVYWYQQSLDQGLQFLIQYYNGEERAKGNILERFSAQQFPDLHSELNLSSLELGDSALYFCASSEEPTTLGAFFGQGTRLTVV.